This passage covers 21 T cell receptor beta chains from one sample sequenced in a study of blood T cell repertoires in COVID-19. Assay used: immunoSEQ multiplex PCR; TCRdb lists only in-frame clones, some missing. The sample has under 300,000 clones, roughly 80% seen once; the top ten hold around an eighth. Sequenced sample: peripheral blood. The receptors shown here come from a woman aged 60 to 75 with active or convalescent COVID-19.

The V call is TRBV5-1, the J call TRBJ1-2; TRBD1 aligns across 7 bases. CDR3 length: 17 residues. V lost 0 bases and J lost 3; bases outside the gene matches: 11. The germline V gene encodes CDR1 SGHRS and CDR2 YFSETQ. This CDR3 is CASSLGGDSRIYYGYTF. In DNA, the CDR3 is TGCGCCAGCAGCTTGGGAGGGGACAGCCGAATTTACTATGGCTACACCTTC.

This chain links TRBV4-3 with TRBJ1-2; D remains ambiguous. CDR3 size: 18 residues. Germline CDR1 is LGHNA and CDR2 is YSLEER. The V end was cut by 0 bases, the J end by 7 bases, with 24 bases between. DNA of the CDR3: TGCGCCAGCAGCCAAGAGCCCCCCGGACTTCGTAGGTACGGTGGCTACACCTTC. This sequence encodes CASSQEPPGLRRYGGYTF.

The chain employs TRBV19 and TRBJ1-3; D is undetermined. CDR1 and CDR2 (germline): LNHDA, SQIVND (reference sequence). Trimming removed 5 bases from V and 4 bases from J, with 12 bases in between. The CDR3 loop spans 14 amino acids. The CDR3, as DNA: TGTGCCAGTAGTCCGCGTTTGGAGGGAAACACCATATATTTT. Encoded protein: CASSPRLEGNTIYF.

The V call is TRBV5-1, the J call TRBJ1-5; 9 nucleotides match TRBD1. Germline CDR1 reads SGHRS; CDR2 reads YFSETQ. The CDR3 extends over 15 amino acids. Unmatched junction bases numbered 5, after V lost 1 base and J lost 6 bases. The CDR3 sequence is CASSLTGGAGQPQHF. The DNA for the CDR3 is TGCGCCAGCAGCTTGACAGGGGGCGCAGGTCAGCCCCAGCATTTT.

The chain links TRBV19 to TRBJ2-5; D remains ambiguous. V was cut by 1 base and J by 5 bases, with 14 bases left in between. This CDR3 spans 15 amino acids. Germline CDR1 reads LNHDA; CDR2 reads SQIVND (reference sequence). The CDR3 reads CASSIGGSPIETQYF. The CDR3, as DNA: TGTGCCAGTAGTATAGGCGGCAGCCCGATTGAGACCCAGTACTTC.

The chain uses TRBV12-3 or TRBV12-4 and TRBJ2-7; 7 positions agree with TRBD1. The junction had 6 bases not matched to a gene; V was cut back by 1 base and J by 9 bases. The CDR3 covers 13 residues. The CDR3 nucleotides read TGTGCCAGCAGTTTAGTGGACAGGACTGGGCAGTACTTC. Protein sequence: CASSLVDRTGQYF.

This clone was observed once. The V and J genes are TRBV20-1 and TRBJ1-2; TRBD1 might be the D (6 bases). This CDR3 is 11 amino acids long. Germline V gives CDR1 DFQATT, CDR2 SNEGSKA (reference sequence). V lost 6 bases and J 6 bases, leaving 11 bases between the germline ends. The CDR3 nucleotides are TGCAGTGCGACAGGCTTACATGGCTACACCTTC. It encodes CSATGLHGYTF.

J is TRBJ2-7 and V is TRBV5-1; no firm D call. Germline-derived CDR1 and CDR2 are SGHRS and YFSETQ. CDR3 length: 11 residues. With 4 bases removed from V and 3 bases from J, the gap between germline ends came to 5 bases. CDR3 in DNA: TGCGCCAGCAGCGTAGACTACGAGCAGTACTTC. Its protein is CASSVDYEQYF.

The chain carries TRBV6-5 and TRBJ1-5; TRBD1 aligns across 8 bases. V trimming: 5 bases; J trimming: 3 bases; junction bases outside the gene matches: 3. The V gene's germline CDR1 is MNHEY and CDR2 SVGAGI. The CDR3 sequence is 14 residues long. CDR3 residues: CASSRDRNNQPQHF. CDR3 nucleotide sequence: TGTGCCAGCAGTCGGGACAGGAACAATCAGCCCCAGCATTTT.

The chain carries TRBV20-1 and TRBJ1-3; D unclear. Germline CDR1 DFQATT, CDR2 SNEGSKA (reference sequence). The length of the CDR3 is 14 residues. V was cut by 3 bases and J by 0 bases, with 9 bases left in between. CDR3 sequence (DNA): TGCAGTGCTAGTGAACACCACTCTGGAAACACCATATATTTT. It yields the protein CSASEHHSGNTIYF.

This chain uses TRBV12-3 or TRBV12-4 with TRBJ2-1; the D gene is possibly TRBD2 (6 bases). The CDR3 is 12 residues long. The V end lost 9 bases, the J end lost 9 bases, and 15 bases lay between the germline ends. The CDR3 here is CASRSGGVEQFF. CDR3 DNA sequence: TGTGCCAGTAGGTCTGGCGGGGTTGAGCAGTTCTTC.

This clone was detected only once. The chain recombines TRBV27 with TRBJ2-1; TRBD1 matches at 8 bases. V was clipped by 5 bases and J by 0 bases; unmatched bases: 3. Germline V gene sequence: CDR1 MNHEY, CDR2 SMNVEV (reference sequence). CDR3 size: 15 residues. CDR3 protein: CASSRTGPSYNEQFF. The CDR3 coding sequence is TGTGCCAGCAGTAGGACAGGGCCCTCCTACAATGAGCAGTTCTTC.

This clone has a handful of counts. This chain links TRBV5-6 with TRBJ2-3, with 8 bases fitting TRBD2. CDR1 and CDR2 (germline): SGHDT, YYEEEE. CDR3 length: 15 amino acids. After removal of 0 bases from V and 6 bases from J, the junction contained 6 bases not matched to a gene. The DNA for the CDR3 is TGTGCCAGCAGCTTGGGCGGACTAGCTCGGGATACGCAGTATTTT. As protein: CASSLGGLARDTQYF.

CDR3 residues: CASSLASGGREKLFF. CDR3 nucleotides: TGCGCCAGCAGCTTGGCGTCAGGGGGCCGTGAAAAACTGTTTTTT. V usage is TRBV5-1 and J usage is TRBJ1-4; TRBD1 matches 8 bases. The CDR3 consists of 15 residues. Germline CDR1 is SGHRS and CDR2 is YFSETQ. The trim removed 0 bases at V and 7 bases at J, leaving 5 bases unmatched.

Turning to this clone: Different DNA sequences within this sample yield the same CDR3. The CDR3 DNA reads TGTGCCAGCAGCTTGGACAGGGGCAATCAGCCCCAGCATTTT. This encodes CASSLDRGNQPQHF. The rearrangement joins TRBV5-4 to TRBJ1-5; D is perhaps TRBD1 (6 bases). V shed 0 bases and J shed 2 bases, with 6 bases lying between them. Germline V gives CDR1 SGHNT, CDR2 YYREEE (reference sequence). The CDR3 sequence is 14 residues long.

This rearrangement joins TRBV4-1 to TRBJ2-5, with 8 nucleotides matching TRBD1. Germline CDR1 is MGHRA and CDR2 is YSYEKL. Trimming removed 3 bases from V and 2 bases from J; junction bases left unmatched: 5. The CDR3 is 15 residues long. CDR3 nucleotide sequence: TGCGCCAGCAGCCAGAGGACAGGGTTACAAGAGACCCAGTACTTC. Translated, it gives CASSQRTGLQETQYF.

The chain uses TRBV11-2 and TRBJ2-7, with D possibly being TRBD2 (6 bases). The CDR3 is 15 amino acids. CDR1 is SGHAT and CDR2 is FQNNGV in the germline V gene. V lost 5 bases and J 3 bases, leaving 17 bases between the germline ends. CDR3: CASSTDSSAYYEQYF. DNA of the CDR3: TGTGCCAGCAGCACCGACTCTAGCGCTTACTACGAGCAGTACTTC.

V and J are TRBV7-9 and TRBJ1-6; D remains ambiguous. V lost 2 bases and J 0 bases, leaving 8 bases between the germline ends. The germline V gene encodes CDR1 SEHNR and CDR2 FQNEAQ (reference sequence). This CDR3 region has 16 residues. CDR3 nucleotides: TGTGCCAGCAGCTTATACACCCACTCCTATAATTCACCCCTCCACTTT. It yields the protein CASSLYTHSYNSPLHF.

The table lists this clone with a few counts. This chain joins TRBV7-9 and TRBJ1-1, with a tentative D call TRBD1 (6 bases). CDR3 length equals 13 residues. CDR1 is SEHNR and CDR2 is FQNEAQ in the germline V gene (reference sequence). Deletions cut 5 bases from V and 3 bases from J, with 10 bases between. The CDR3 nucleotides are TGTGCCAGCAGCACGGACAGCGACACTGAAGCTTTCTTT. Residues: CASSTDSDTEAFF.

Here the CDR3 reads CASSAGDQPQHF. The DNA of the CDR3 is TGTGCCAGCTCAGCAGGGGATCAGCCCCAGCATTTT. The chain combines TRBV18 with TRBJ1-5, with D possibly being TRBD1 (6 bases). The germline CDR1 and CDR2 sequences are KGHSH and LQKENI. With 5 bases removed from V and 5 bases from J, the gap between germline ends came to 7 bases. The CDR3 contains 12 residues.

The gene calls are TRBV18 and TRBJ1-5; TRBD1 matches at 7 bases. Trimming removed 4 bases from V and 7 bases from J; junction bases left unmatched: 4. The CDR3 is 13 residues long. CDR1 and CDR2 (germline): KGHSH, LQKENI. CDR3 residues: CASSRAGGQPQHF. The CDR3 bases are TGTGCCAGCTCACGGGCAGGGGGGCAGCCCCAGCATTTT.